This entry lists 10 T cell receptor beta chains sequenced from one sample in a study of shared clonotypes between healthy human individuals. TCRdb keeps only in-frame clones here, not all; method: immunoSEQ multiplex PCR. The data hold more than 1,200,000 clones, with around 98.5% observed a single time. Sequencing was performed on naive CD4+ T cells sorted from blood. Subset here: CD45RA+ positively selected. These receptors all stem from a man aged 25-40 years in good health.

The J gene is TRBJ2-7, the V gene TRBV23-1; 14 nucleotides match TRBD2. TRBV23-1 is an ORF; its function is uncertain. The length of the CDR3 is 21 residues. V lost 7 bases, J lost 3 bases, and 23 bases stayed unmatched. CDR3 region: CASIRRTPGTSGSESHYEQYF. The CDR3 DNA reads as TGCGCCAGCATCCGTCGGACCCCCGGGACTAGCGGGAGCGAATCACACTACGAGCAGTACTTC.

V and J are TRBV2 and TRBJ2-1; a possible D gene is TRBD1 (6 bases). This CDR3 contains 18 residues. Germline values: CDR1 SNHLY, CDR2 FYNNEI. V lost 4 bases and J 0 bases, leaving 19 bases between the germline ends. The CDR3 sequence: CASSGYLRQASSYNEQFF. The CDR3, as DNA: TGTGCCAGCAGTGGATATCTACGACAGGCAAGCTCCTACAATGAGCAGTTCTTC.

The V gene is TRBV6-5, the J gene TRBJ1-2; D gene uncertain. The CDR3 totals 11 residues. The V gene lost 11 bases and the J gene lost 1 base, with 8 bases spanning the gap. The germline V gene has CDR1 MNHEY and CDR2 SVGAGI. The DNA for the CDR3 is TGTGCCGCGGGAATTAACTATGGCTACACCTTC. It encodes CAAGINYGYTF.

V and J are TRBV7-9 and TRBJ1-1; D unresolved. Germline lookup yields CDR1 SEHNR and CDR2 FQNEAQ (reference sequence). The ends were cut back, 0 bases at V and 1 base at J, with 6 bases in the middle. This CDR3 has 14 residues. The CDR3 loop is CASSLAQRNTEAFF. The DNA for the CDR3 is TGTGCCAGCAGCTTAGCGCAGAGGAACACTGAAGCTTTCTTT. The full variable domain, rest sourced from reference TRBV7-9 and TRBJ1-1, is DTGVSQNPRHKITKRGQNVTFRCDPISEHNRLYWYRQTLGQGPEFLTYFQNEAQLEKSRLLSDRFSAERPKGSFSTLEIQRTEQGDSAMYLCASSLAQRNTEAFFGQGTRLTVV.

CDR3 DNA: TGTGCCAGCAGCTTAAGAGGGGTGGGGCAAGAGACCCAGTACTTC. This translates into CASSLRGVGQETQYF. J is TRBJ2-5 and V is TRBV13; D possibly uses TRBD1 or TRBD2 (5 bases each). Germline values: CDR1 PRHDT, CDR2 FYEKMQ (reference sequence). The CDR3 has 15 amino acids. The V end lost 2 bases, the J end lost 2 bases, and 12 bases lay between the germline ends.

The J gene is TRBJ2-1, the V gene TRBV7-6; weak D call: TRBD2 (6 bases). With 5 bases removed from V and 8 bases from J, the gap between germline ends came to 22 bases. The CDR3 totals 16 residues. CDR1 and CDR2 from the germline V gene are SGHVS and FNYEAQ. In DNA, the CDR3 is TGTGCCAGCAGCACTATAGTTGGCGGGGTCTGGGATGAGCAGTTCTTC. Translated, it gives CASSTIVGGVWDEQFF.

The chain has TRBV4-2 and TRBJ2-2; a weak D match, TRBD1 (6 bases). Trimming removed 1 base from V and 0 bases from J, with 9 bases in between. Germline CDR1 reads LGHNA; CDR2 reads YNFKEQ. The CDR3 spans 16 residues. As DNA, the CDR3 is TGTGCCAGCAGCCAAGTCTCAGGGGCGAACACCGGGGAGCTGTTTTTT. Its translation: CASSQVSGANTGELFF.

The chain combines TRBV7-2 with TRBJ2-5; 7 nucleotides line up with TRBD1. The V gene end was trimmed by 5 bases and the J gene end by 4 bases; junction bases not matched to a gene: 7. Germline values: CDR1 SGHTA, CDR2 FQGNSA. CDR3 size: 14 residues. The CDR3 reads CASSILGQLETQYF. The CDR3 nucleotides read TGTGCCAGCAGCATCCTGGGACAGTTAGAGACCCAGTACTTC.

The V call is TRBV5-4, the J call TRBJ2-7; 10 nucleotides match TRBD1. Losses at the gene ends were 1 base for V and 2 bases for J; bases not matched to a gene: 3. The germline V gene encodes CDR1 SGHNT and CDR2 YYREEE (reference sequence). This CDR3 spans 15 amino acids. The CDR3 is CASSLSTGGAYEQYF. CDR3 nucleotides: TGTGCCAGCAGCTTGTCGACAGGGGGCGCCTACGAGCAGTACTTC.

The V gene is TRBV5-4, the J gene TRBJ2-1; D is unresolved. V lost 2 bases to trimming and J lost 5 bases, with 5 bases between them. This CDR3 region has 12 residues. The germline V gene has CDR1 SGHNT and CDR2 YYREEE (reference sequence). The CDR3 loop reads CASSLSDNEQFF. The CDR3 DNA sequence: TGTGCCAGCAGCTTATCGGACAATGAGCAGTTCTTC.